The subject of this entry is one TCR beta chain. It lacks a known antigen. There are no base qualities to consult, and no much larger clone falls within one base. The CDR3 regions of human TCRbeta chains were subjected to immunosequencing. On the study's bioinformatics: TCRs in the repertoires were matched against a reference library of SARS-CoV-2-specific TCRs that had been generated with the MIRA antigen-specificity platform. Breadth was defined as the fraction of unique TCRs that were SARS-CoV-2-associated, and depth was defined as the fraction of total T cells that were SARS-CoV-2-associated. Each spike-specific TCR was assigned to its reactive spike region and to a CD4 or CD8 class using the MIRA data. Log10-transformed breadth and depth values were compared by one-way ANOVA with Sidak's multiple comparisons tests. TCRdb re-hosts the immuneACCESS table, in-frame sequences only. Its copies lack some clones; in the studies checked, an unresolved V gene accounts for under half of them, and the cause for the rest is not known. V, J and clone size derive from that table, while D and trimming were established from the DNA sequence. The sample data list 100,000 to 150,000 clones, and 88% of these were observed just once. The biggest ten clones account for approximately 4% of the sample.

The sample is drawn from a study of T cell responses to AZD1222 COVID-19 vaccine (dated by TCRdb to the early 2020s). For the study in its entirety: AZD1222 recipients with second doses at about 4 weeks or about 12 weeks were pooled, because spike-specific TCR depth and breadth did not differ between schedules. TCR sequencing was performed for 230 to 250 trial participants, of whom around 200 were given two doses of AZD1222 and some 26 were given two doses of MenACWY control vaccine. Trial participants were enrolled into age subgroups of 18-55, 56-69 and 70-plus years, which contained about 150, 27 and 61 TCR-sequenced participants, respectively.

The label giving this sample's time point can be read as: baseline before first vaccination. Samples from vaccinated people were obtained from the UK trials COV001 and COV002, which included a single-blind randomized controlled phase 2/3 trial of AZD1222 (ChAdOx1 nCoV-19) in healthy adults. For TCRbeta chain sequencing, PBMC samples from trial participants were taken at day 0 and at day 28 after the second dose. General findings and caveats noted by the study authors: Because no day 14 peak-response samples were available, the repertoires could be characterized only after the peak T cell response. Conclusions about previously exposed vaccinees were limited because only a handful of AZD1222 recipients were SARS-CoV-2 seropositive at baseline. In the small 56-69-year group, the increase in depth fell short of significance, most likely because of low power. After two AZD1222 doses, spike-specific TCR breadth and depth were significantly higher than at day 0 and than in MenACWY recipients. Reportedly, close to half of the unique spike-specific TCRs recognized epitopes lying outside the regions that are mutated in the B.1.351 and B.1.1.7 variants. Participants were mostly white British, with more females than males. The authors suggested clonal diversity may have been underestimated. The vaccine-associated CD4 TCRs covered the entire spike protein, and the dominant responses fell in regions 160-218 and 743-854.

This clonotype originated in an adult in good health. The sample in question was peripheral blood, obtained on day 0 of AZD1222 vaccination.

The encoded CDR3 is CATSRAGQGNTEAFF. The bases are TGTGCCACCAGCAGGGCGGGACAGGGGAACACTGAAGCTTTCTTT. The V and J genes are TRBV15 and TRBJ1-1, and TRBD1 matches 9 of the central bases. Sequences LNHNV (CDR1) and YYDKDF (CDR2) are obtained from the germline V gene (reference sequence). The CDR3 measures 15 amino acids from cysteine to phenylalanine. The retained sequence is limited to the CDR3, 45 bases, with the frame set at the first base. V loses 3 bases at its end and J loses 1 base; junction bases beyond the gene matches: 3.